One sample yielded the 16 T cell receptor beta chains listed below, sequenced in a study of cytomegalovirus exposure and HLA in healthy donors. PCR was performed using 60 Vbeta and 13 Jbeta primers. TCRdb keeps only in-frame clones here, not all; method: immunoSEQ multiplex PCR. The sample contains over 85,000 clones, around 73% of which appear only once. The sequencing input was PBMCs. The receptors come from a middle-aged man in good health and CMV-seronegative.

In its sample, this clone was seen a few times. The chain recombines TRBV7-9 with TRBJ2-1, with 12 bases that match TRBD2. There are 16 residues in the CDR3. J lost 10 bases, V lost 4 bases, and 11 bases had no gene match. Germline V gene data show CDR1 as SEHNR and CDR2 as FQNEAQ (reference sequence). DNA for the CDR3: TGTGCCAGCAGCTCGGACAGCTGGACTAGCGGGGAAGAGCAGTTCTTC. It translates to CASSSDSWTSGEEQFF.

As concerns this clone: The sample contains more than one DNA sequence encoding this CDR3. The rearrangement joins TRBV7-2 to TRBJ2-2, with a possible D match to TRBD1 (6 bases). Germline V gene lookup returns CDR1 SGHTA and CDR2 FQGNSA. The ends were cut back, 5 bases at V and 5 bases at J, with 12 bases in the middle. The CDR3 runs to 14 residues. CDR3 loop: CASSLRGGTGELFF. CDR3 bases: TGTGCCAGCAGCCTAAGAGGGGGAACCGGGGAGCTGTTTTTT.

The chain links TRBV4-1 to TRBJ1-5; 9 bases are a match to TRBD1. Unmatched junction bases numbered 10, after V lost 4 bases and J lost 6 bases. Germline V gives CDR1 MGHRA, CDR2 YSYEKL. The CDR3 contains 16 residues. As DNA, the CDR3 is TGCGCCAGCAGCCCTCGGGACAGGGATCGCCTTCAGCCCCAGCATTTT. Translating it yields CASSPRDRDRLQPQHF.

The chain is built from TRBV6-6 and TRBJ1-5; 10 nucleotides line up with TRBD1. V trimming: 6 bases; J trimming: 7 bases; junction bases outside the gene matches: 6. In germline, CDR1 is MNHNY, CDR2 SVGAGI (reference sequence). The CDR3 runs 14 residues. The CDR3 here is CASRRTGGEQPQHF. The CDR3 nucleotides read TGTGCCAGCAGACGGACAGGGGGTGAACAGCCCCAGCATTTT.

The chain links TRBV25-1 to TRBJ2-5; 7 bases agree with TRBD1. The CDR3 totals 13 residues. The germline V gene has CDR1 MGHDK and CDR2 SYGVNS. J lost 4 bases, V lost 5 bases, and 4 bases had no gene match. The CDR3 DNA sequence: TGTGCCAGCAGTACAGGGGCCCGAGAGACCCAGTACTTC. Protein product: CASSTGARETQYF.

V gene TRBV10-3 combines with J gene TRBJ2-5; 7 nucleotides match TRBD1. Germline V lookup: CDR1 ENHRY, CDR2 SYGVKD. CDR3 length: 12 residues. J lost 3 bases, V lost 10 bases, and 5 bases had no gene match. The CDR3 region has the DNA TGTGCCAGTGGACAGGTTAAAGAGACCCAGTACTTC. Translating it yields CASGQVKETQYF.

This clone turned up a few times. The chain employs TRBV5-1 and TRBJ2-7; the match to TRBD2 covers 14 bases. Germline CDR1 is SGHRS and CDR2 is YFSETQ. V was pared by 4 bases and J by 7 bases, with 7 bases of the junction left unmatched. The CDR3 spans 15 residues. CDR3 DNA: TGCGCCAGCAGCCGGGGACTAGCGGGGGTGGGGGAGCAGTACTTC. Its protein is CASSRGLAGVGEQYF.

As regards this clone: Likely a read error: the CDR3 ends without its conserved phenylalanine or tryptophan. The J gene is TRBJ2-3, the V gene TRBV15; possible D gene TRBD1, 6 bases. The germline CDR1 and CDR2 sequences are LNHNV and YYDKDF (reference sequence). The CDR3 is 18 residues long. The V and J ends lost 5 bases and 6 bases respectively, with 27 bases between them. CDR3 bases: TGTGCCACCAGCTCCCCCCTCCGGTTGGACAGTGCGGTTGATACGCAGTATGTT. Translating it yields CATSSPLRLDSAVDTQYV.

The CDR3, as DNA: TGTGCCACTAGGGACACCGTCTACGAGCAGTACTTC. Amino acids: CATRDTVYEQYF. V usage is TRBV6-6 and J usage is TRBJ2-7; weak D call: TRBD1 (6 bases). Germline V lookup: CDR1 MNHNY, CDR2 SVGAGI (reference sequence). V was clipped by 10 bases and J by 3 bases, with 13 bases between them. This CDR3 region has 12 residues.

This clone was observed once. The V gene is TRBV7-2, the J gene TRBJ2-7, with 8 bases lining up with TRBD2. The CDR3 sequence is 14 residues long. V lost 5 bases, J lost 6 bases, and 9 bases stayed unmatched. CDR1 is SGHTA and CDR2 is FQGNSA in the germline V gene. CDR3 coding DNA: TGTGCCAGCAGCCCAATCACGGGGGGGCGCGAGCAGTACTTC. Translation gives CASSPITGGREQYF.

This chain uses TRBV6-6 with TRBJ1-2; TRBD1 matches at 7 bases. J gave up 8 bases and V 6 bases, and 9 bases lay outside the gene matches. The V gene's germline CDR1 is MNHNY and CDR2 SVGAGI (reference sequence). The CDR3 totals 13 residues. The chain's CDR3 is CASSADRAGGYTF. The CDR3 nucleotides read TGTGCCAGCAGCGCCGACAGGGCGGGGGGCTACACCTTC.

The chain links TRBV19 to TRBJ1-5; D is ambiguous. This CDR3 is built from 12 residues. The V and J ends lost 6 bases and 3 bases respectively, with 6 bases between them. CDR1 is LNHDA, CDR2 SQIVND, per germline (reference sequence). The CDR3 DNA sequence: TGTGCCAGTAGGGACTTCAATCAGCCCCAGCATTTT. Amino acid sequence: CASRDFNQPQHF.

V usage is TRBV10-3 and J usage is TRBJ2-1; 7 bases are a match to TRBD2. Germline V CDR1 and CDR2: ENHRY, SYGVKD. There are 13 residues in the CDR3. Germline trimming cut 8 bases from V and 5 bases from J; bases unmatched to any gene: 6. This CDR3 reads CAIPTSGDNEQFF. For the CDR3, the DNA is TGTGCCATCCCGACAAGCGGGGACAATGAGCAGTTCTTC.

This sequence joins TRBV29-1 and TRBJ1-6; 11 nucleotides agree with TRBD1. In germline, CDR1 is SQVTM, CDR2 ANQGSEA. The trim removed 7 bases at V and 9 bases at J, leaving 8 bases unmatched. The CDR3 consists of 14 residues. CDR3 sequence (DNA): TGCAGCGCACGGACAGGGGGCGTTTTTTCACCCCTCCACTTT. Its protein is CSARTGGVFSPLHF.

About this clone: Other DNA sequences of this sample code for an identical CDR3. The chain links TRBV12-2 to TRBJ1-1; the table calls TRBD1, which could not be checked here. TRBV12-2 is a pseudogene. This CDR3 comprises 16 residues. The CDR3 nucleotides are TGTGCAAGTCGCTCCGGACCGGGACAGGGGAGCACTGAAGCTTTCTTT. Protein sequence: CASRSGPGQGSTEAFF.

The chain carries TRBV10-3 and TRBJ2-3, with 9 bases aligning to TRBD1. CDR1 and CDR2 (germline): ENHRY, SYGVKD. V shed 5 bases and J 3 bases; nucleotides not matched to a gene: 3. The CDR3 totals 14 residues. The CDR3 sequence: CAISRTGVTDTQYF. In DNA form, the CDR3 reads TGTGCCATCAGTAGGACAGGGGTAACAGATACGCAGTATTTT.